A single sample is the source of the 29 T cell receptor beta chains below, sequenced in a study of T cells in Graves' hyperthyroidism and ophthalmopathy. Template material for amplifying TCR beta CDR3 regions consisted of RNA transcripts. The TCR CDR3 first-round RT-PCR relied on the HTBI primer set. MiXCR, run by TCRdb on the multiplex PCR reads, gives a single entry per CDR3 protein. The sample yields under 200,000 distinct CDR3 sequences, 9.4% seen once. Sample: blood. Every receptor here comes from a woman aged 18-29 years with Graves' hyperthyroidism that later progressed to Graves' ophthalmopathy.

This clonotype occurred many times. The chain carries TRBV11-3 and TRBJ1-1; weak D call: TRBD1 (5 bases). Trimming removed 1 base at V and 4 bases at J, with 10 bases between. The CDR3 is made up of 14 amino acids. Per the germline V gene, CDR1 is SGHNT and CDR2 is YENEEA. CDR3 in amino acids: CASSLGGLSTEAFF. In DNA, the CDR3 is TGTGCCAGCAGCTTAGGGGGCCTGAGCACTGAAGCTTTCTTT.

V and J are TRBV9 and TRBJ2-7; the D gene is possibly TRBD2 (6 bases). Trimming shortened V by 2 bases and J by 0 bases, and 9 bases separated the two germline ends. The germline CDR1 and CDR2 sequences are SGDLS and YYNGEE. The CDR3 runs to 14 residues. CDR3 amino acids: CASSVDGSSYEQYF. In DNA form, the CDR3 reads TGTGCCAGCAGCGTCGACGGGAGCTCCTACGAGCAGTACTTC.

The chain uses TRBV18 and TRBJ2-7, with 8 bases lining up with TRBD2. The J segment lost 9 bases and the V segment lost 3 bases, leaving 19 bases of the junction unmatched. The germline V gene encodes CDR1 KGHSH and CDR2 LQKENI. This CDR3 is 17 amino acids long. CDR3 amino acids: CASSPPLSGLGPPGQYF. The DNA for the CDR3 is TGTGCCAGCTCACCCCCACTTTCGGGACTAGGACCTCCCGGGCAGTACTTC.

In this sample, this clonotype turned up many times. The gene calls are TRBV30 and TRBJ2-1, with a weak D call TRBD2 (5 bases). CDR3 size: 14 residues. Germline CDR1 and CDR2: GTSNPN and SVGIG (reference sequence). Trimming stripped 3 bases from V and 9 bases from J, with 18 bases between. The CDR3 sequence is CAWRIGLDIGEQFF. DNA for the CDR3: TGTGCCTGGAGAATCGGACTGGATATTGGTGAGCAGTTCTTC.

This clonotype was counted a single time. The V and J genes are TRBV24-1 and TRBJ1-6, with 8 bases aligning to TRBD1. Germline loops: CDR1 KGHDR, CDR2 SFDVKD. There are 15 residues in the CDR3. Trimming took 4 bases from V and 7 from J; bases not matched to a gene: 5. Written as DNA, the CDR3 is TGTGCCACCAGTGACCCCGGGACAGGAAATTCACCCCTCCACTTT. It specifies CATSDPGTGNSPLHF.

In this sample, this clonotype turned up many times. The chain has TRBV6-1 and TRBJ1-5; 10 positions match TRBD1. V was clipped by 6 bases and J by 5 bases; unmatched bases: 7. The germline CDR1 and CDR2 sequences are MNHNS and SASEGT. The CDR3 is made up of 15 amino acids. CDR3 residues: CASSVPGQGHQPQHF. CDR3 bases: TGTGCCAGCAGCGTCCCGGGACAGGGGCATCAGCCCCAGCATTTT.

This clonotype was recorded many times. The chain links TRBV18 to TRBJ2-1; 10 positions agree with TRBD1. CDR1 and CDR2 (germline): KGHSH, LQKENI. This CDR3 is 13 amino acids long. V shed 9 bases and J 8 bases; nucleotides not matched to a gene: 7. CDR3 nucleotides: TGTGCCAGTTCCGACAGGGGGCTGGATGAGCAGTTCTTC. Translating gives CASSDRGLDEQFF.

This clonotype was seen ten or more times. The CDR3 DNA is TGTGCCAGTAGTATACGGGCAGGGGGATCAAGCAATCAGCCCCAGCATTTT. It yields the protein CASSIRAGGSSNQPQHF. J is TRBJ1-5 and V is TRBV19; 7 bases map to TRBD1. This CDR3 region has 17 residues. After removal of 2 bases from V and 1 base from J, the junction contained 8 bases not matched to a gene. From germline, CDR1 is LNHDA and CDR2 SQIVND (reference sequence).

To note about this clonotype: It may be a read error: a sequence one base away is much more abundant. This rearrangement joins TRBV6-2 or TRBV6-3 to TRBJ1-1; the D gene is possibly TRBD1 (5 bases). Trimming took 5 bases from V and 3 from J, leaving 16 bases between them. The CDR3 is made up of 15 amino acids. Germline CDR1 and CDR2: MNHEY and SVGEGT. The CDR3 loop is CASSGNRRGDTEAFF. In DNA form, the CDR3 reads TGTGCCAGCAGTGGCAACCGTAGGGGTGACACTGAAGCTTTCTTT.

This clonotype was found many times. The chain joins TRBV11-2 to TRBJ2-5; 12 nucleotides align to TRBD1. Germline V CDR1 and CDR2: SGHAT, FQNNGV. The CDR3 extends over 17 amino acids. Trimming at V came to 5 bases and at J to 4 bases, leaving 11 bases not matched to a gene. The CDR3 sequence is CASSPPGQGAGRETQYF. CDR3 nucleotide sequence: TGTGCCAGCAGCCCCCCGGGACAGGGGGCTGGGAGAGAGACCCAGTACTTC.

The V gene is TRBV5-6, the J gene TRBJ2-1, with TRBD1 matching 9 bases. CDR1 and CDR2 (germline): SGHDT, YYEEEE. V lost 4 bases and J lost 4; bases outside the gene matches: 9. This CDR3 is built from 16 residues. This CDR3 is CASSRTGTGTYNEQFF. CDR3 coding DNA: TGTGCCAGCAGCCGGACCGGGACAGGGACGTACAATGAGCAGTTCTTC.

The V gene is TRBV9, the J gene TRBJ2-1; D gene uncertain. Germline CDR1 reads SGDLS; CDR2 reads YYNGEE. The CDR3 has 15 residues. The V end lost 0 bases, the J end lost 2 bases, and 9 bases lay between the germline ends. This chain's CDR3 is CASSVEGITYNEQFF. The CDR3 DNA is TGTGCCAGCAGCGTAGAGGGTATAACCTACAATGAGCAGTTCTTC.

This clonotype came up many times. The genes are TRBV12-3 or TRBV12-4 and TRBJ1-3, with no clear D. The V end was cut by 7 bases, the J end by 4 bases, with 11 bases between. This CDR3 comprises 13 residues. CDR3 nucleotides: TGTGCCAGCAATTTTAATGAAGGAAACACCATATATTTT. This sequence encodes CASNFNEGNTIYF.

This clonotype was counted only a few times. The V and J genes are TRBV13 and TRBJ1-3, with no clear D. This CDR3 is 15 amino acids long. From germline, CDR1 is PRHDT and CDR2 FYEKMQ (reference sequence). V was cut by 5 bases and J by 0 bases, with 11 bases left in between. In DNA, the CDR3 is TGTGCCAGCAGCGGGCGGGAGACCTCTGGAAACACCATATATTTT. Protein product: CASSGRETSGNTIYF.

This clonotype was observed at least ten times. The V call is TRBV30, the J call TRBJ2-7; D ambiguous. The germline gives CDR1 GTSNPN, CDR2 SVGIG (reference sequence). This CDR3 spans 15 amino acids. V was clipped by 4 bases and J by 4 bases, with 20 bases between them. In DNA, the CDR3 is TGTGCCTGGACAAGAAGATTGGGGAACCTGTACGAGCAGTACTTC. Translating gives CAWTRRLGNLYEQYF.

This clonotype was picked up a small number of times. The chain uses TRBV4-1 and TRBJ2-7; possibly TRBD1 for D (5 bases). The CDR3 consists of 17 residues. Trimming took 0 bases from V and 3 from J, leaving 18 bases between them. Germline assignment: CDR1 MGHRA and CDR2 YSYEKL. The DNA for the CDR3 is TGCGCCAGCAGCCAAGAATGGGGCCCCGGAAAATTCTACGAGCAGTACTTC. This encodes CASSQEWGPGKFYEQYF.

The chain has TRBV19 and TRBJ2-1; D ambiguous. The CDR3 has 14 residues. The ends were cut back, 0 bases at V and 6 bases at J, with 9 bases in the middle. Looked up from germline, CDR1 is LNHDA and CDR2 is SQIVND (reference sequence). The CDR3 nucleotides read TGTGCCAGTAGTATAGATCACCCCTCCAATGAGCAGTTCTTC. It specifies CASSIDHPSNEQFF.

This chain uses TRBV6-1 with TRBJ2-2; D is undetermined. The CDR3 contains 13 residues. CDR1 and CDR2 from the germline V gene are MNHNS and SASEGT. Trimming stripped 1 base from V and 9 bases from J, with 9 bases between. DNA for the CDR3: TGTGCCAGCAGTGAAGGCCCCGGCTGGGAGCTGTTTTTT. Translated, it gives CASSEGPGWELFF.

There are many counts of this clonotype. The chain uses TRBV7-9 and TRBJ1-2; 8 bases are a match to TRBD1. Germline CDR1 reads SEHNR; CDR2 reads FQNEAQ (reference sequence). The CDR3 has 14 amino acids. Trimming at V came to 3 bases and at J to 4 bases, leaving 4 bases not matched to a gene. The CDR3 loop reads CASSLQGAAYGYTF. The CDR3 region has the DNA TGTGCCAGCAGCTTGCAGGGGGCGGCCTATGGCTACACCTTC.

This clonotype was recorded at least ten times. V usage is TRBV2 and J usage is TRBJ2-3; weak D call: TRBD2 (6 bases). CDR1 and CDR2 from the germline V gene are SNHLY and FYNNEI. This CDR3 contains 15 residues. Trimming took 2 bases from V and 2 from J, leaving 11 bases between them. The CDR3 DNA reads as TGTGCCAGCAGTGAAATAGGAGGGGCCACAGATACGCAGTATTTT. Encoded protein: CASSEIGGATDTQYF.

This clonotype came up many times. The chain employs TRBV15 and TRBJ1-5; D is possibly TRBD1 (6 bases). The CDR3 consists of 14 residues. The germline V gene encodes CDR1 LNHNV and CDR2 YYDKDF (reference sequence). Deletions cut 3 bases from V and 4 bases from J, with 10 bases between. In DNA, the CDR3 is TGTGCCACCAGCAGGGGCGACAGGAATCAGCCCCAGCATTTT. Protein sequence: CATSRGDRNQPQHF.

This clonotype showed up many times. CDR3 amino acids: CATSPGGLAGGETQYF. The DNA of the CDR3 is TGTGCCACCAGCCCCGGGGGACTAGCGGGGGGAGAGACCCAGTACTTC. The chain links TRBV15 to TRBJ2-5, with 15 bases that match TRBD2. Germline lookup yields CDR1 LNHNV and CDR2 YYDKDF (reference sequence). The CDR3 runs 16 residues. The V segment lost 5 bases and the J segment 4 bases; nucleotides outside the gene matches: 5.

This clonotype has more than one count but fewer than ten. The V and J genes are TRBV5-1 and TRBJ2-5; 8 bases are a match to TRBD2. This CDR3 contains 15 residues. V shed 6 bases, J shed 3 bases, and the junction held 10 bases outside the gene matches. Germline V gene lookup returns CDR1 SGHRS and CDR2 YFSETQ. The CDR3 nucleotides read TGCGCCAGCACACCTCGGGGGGGGAAGGAAGAGACCCAGTACTTC. The encoded protein is CASTPRGGKEETQYF.

At least ten counts were recorded for this clonotype. The chain links TRBV7-2 to TRBJ1-1; TRBD1 is a possible D gene (5 bases). V was cut by 1 base and J by 1 base, with 13 bases left in between. Germline loops: CDR1 SGHTA, CDR2 FQGNSA. This CDR3 has 16 residues. As DNA, the CDR3 is TGTGCCAGCAGCTTAGTAGTAGGGGTAGGGAACACTGAAGCTTTCTTT. Its translation is CASSLVVGVGNTEAFF.

Note on this clonotype: This may arise from a read error, as a much more abundant clone is one base away. The rearrangement uses TRBV6-4 and TRBJ2-3; 9 bases are shared with TRBD2. CDR1 and CDR2 from the germline V gene are MRHNA and SNTAGT. CDR3 length: 15 amino acids. J lost 0 bases, V lost 5 bases, and 3 bases had no gene match. DNA for the CDR3: TGTGCCAGCAGTAACGGGACTAGCAGCACAGATACGCAGTATTTT. It specifies CASSNGTSSTDTQYF.

J is TRBJ1-1 and V is TRBV7-9; D ambiguous. The CDR3 loop spans 13 amino acids. V was cut by 2 bases and J by 5 bases, with 9 bases left in between. Germline V gives CDR1 SEHNR, CDR2 FQNEAQ (reference sequence). CDR3 in amino acids: CASSLFGSTEAFF. In nucleotides, the CDR3 is TGTGCCAGCAGCTTATTCGGGAGTACTGAAGCTTTCTTT.

In its sample, this clonotype was seen many times. J is TRBJ1-1 and V is TRBV3-1; the D is unclear. The CDR3 has 12 residues. V gave up 5 bases and J gave up 7 bases, with 11 bases separating them. CDR1 and CDR2 (germline): LGHDT, YNNKEL (reference sequence). The CDR3 spells CASSKRTDEAFF. The DNA for the CDR3 is TGTGCCAGCAGCAAAAGGACGGATGAAGCTTTCTTT. Together with reference TRBV3-1 and TRBJ1-1, the CDR3 gives the full variable domain: DTAVSQTPKYLVTQMGNDKSIKCEQNLGHDTMYWYKQDSKKFLKIMFSYNNKELIINETVPNRFSPKSPDKAHLNLHINSLELGDSAVYFCASSKRTDEAFFGQGTRLTVV.

This clonotype was counted at least ten times. The chain has TRBV7-8 and TRBJ1-2; D gene uncertain. The germline V gene has CDR1 SGHVS and CDR2 FQNEAQ. V shed 0 bases and J shed 2 bases, with 7 bases lying between them. CDR3 length equals 14 residues. In DNA form, the CDR3 reads TGTGCCAGCAGCTTAGCGTCTAGGAACTATGGCTACACCTTC. This encodes CASSLASRNYGYTF.

This clonotype was counted at least ten times. V and J are TRBV15 and TRBJ1-6, with TRBD1 matching 8 bases. CDR3 length equals 15 residues. Germline assignment: CDR1 LNHNV and CDR2 YYDKDF (reference sequence). Losses at the gene ends were 2 bases for V and 7 bases for J; bases not matched to a gene: 4. The CDR3 sequence is CATSRLTGENSPLHF. Written as DNA, the CDR3 is TGTGCCACCAGCAGACTGACAGGGGAGAATTCACCCCTCCACTTT.